This T cell receptor (beta chain) was retrieved from a study of T cell responses to AZD1222 COVID-19 vaccine. V gave up 6 bases and J gave up 4 bases; unmatched junction bases: 7. This CDR3 region has 14 residues. Germline CDR1 and CDR2: MNHEY and SVGAGI. Clones were read by immunoSEQ multiplex PCR, and TCRdb kept only the in-frame ones, dropping some. The table lists approximately 100,000 clones, about 88% of them singletons. Specimen: peripheral blood, collected on day 0 of AZD1222 vaccination. V is TRBV6-5 and J is TRBJ1-2, with 8 bases aligning to TRBD1. This receptor was identified in an adult in good health. CDR3 in amino acids: CASSWDRPPYGYTF. The CDR3 DNA sequence: TGTGCCAGCAGCTGGGACAGGCCCCCCTATGGCTACACCTTC.